This entry lists 5 T cell receptor beta chains sequenced from one sample in a study of early T cells in non-severe SARS-CoV-2 infection. Via MiXCR, TCRdb re-called the 5' RACE reads, giving one row per CDR3 protein. The sample comprises 55,000 to 75,000 distinct CDR3 sequences, 7.7% of which are singletons, and approximately 3.6% rests with the top ten. The specimen sequenced was whole blood. The receptors shown here come from an adult who was a healthcare worker with PCR-confirmed SARS-CoV-2 infection or an uninfected control (not recorded which).

This clonotype showed up many times. V gene TRBV5-1 combines with J gene TRBJ2-1; 11 nucleotides agree with TRBD2. Germline-derived CDR1 and CDR2 are SGHRS and YFSETQ. This CDR3 is 17 amino acids long. V was clipped by 1 base and J by 4 bases; unmatched bases: 7. The CDR3 is CASSLSTSGSRYNEQFF. DNA for the CDR3: TGCGCCAGCAGCTTGAGTACTAGCGGGAGTAGGTACAATGAGCAGTTCTTC.

The sample holds a few counts of this clonotype. The chain is built from TRBV9 and TRBJ2-3; 7 bases agree with TRBD2. After removal of 8 bases from V and 1 base from J, the junction contained 7 bases not matched to a gene. The CDR3 totals 14 residues. CDR1 SGDLS and CDR2 YYNGEE come from the germline V gene. CDR3 bases: TGTGCCAGTTGTGCCCGGGGGGGCACAGATACGCAGTATTTT. Protein: CASCARGGTDTQYF.

The J gene is TRBJ2-7, the V gene TRBV20-1; D not certain. Germline values: CDR1 DFQATT, CDR2 SNEGSKA (reference sequence). V was trimmed by 0 bases and J by 7 bases, leaving 13 bases between them. This CDR3 is built from 13 residues. As DNA, the CDR3 is TGCAGTGCTAGAGACCTGGGTTTTGGAGAGCAGTACTTC. Residues: CSARDLGFGEQYF.

This clonotype was observed a handful of times. V gene TRBV19 combines with J gene TRBJ2-1; 10 nucleotides align to TRBD2. The CDR3 has 14 residues. The germline V gene encodes CDR1 LNHDA and CDR2 SQIVND (reference sequence). The ends lost 3 bases at V and 7 bases at J; junction bases unmatched: 3. Here the CDR3 DNA reads TGTGCCAGTAGTATCGGGACTAGCGCAAATGAGCAGTTCTTC. It is translated as CASSIGTSANEQFF.

This clonotype was found many times. V gene TRBV20-1 combines with J gene TRBJ2-1; 7 bases agree with TRBD2. V shed 1 base and J 0 bases; nucleotides not matched to a gene: 9. Germline V gene sequence: CDR1 DFQATT, CDR2 SNEGSKA (reference sequence). This CDR3 contains 17 residues. In DNA, the CDR3 is TGCAGTGCTAGAGTCTCAGGAGCGGGGCCCTCCTACAATGAGCAGTTCTTC. It is translated as CSARVSGAGPSYNEQFF.